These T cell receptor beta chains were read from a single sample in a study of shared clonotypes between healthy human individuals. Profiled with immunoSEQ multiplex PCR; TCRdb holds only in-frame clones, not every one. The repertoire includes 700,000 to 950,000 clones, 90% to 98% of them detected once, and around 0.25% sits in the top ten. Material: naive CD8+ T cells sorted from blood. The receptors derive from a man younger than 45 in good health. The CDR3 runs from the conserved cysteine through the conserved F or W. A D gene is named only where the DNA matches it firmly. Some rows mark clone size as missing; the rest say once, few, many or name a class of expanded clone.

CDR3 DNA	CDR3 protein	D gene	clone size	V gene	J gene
TGTGCCAGCAGCCTCGTTAGGGGTTTCCCCAACTACGAGCAGTACTTC	CASSLVRGFPNYEQYF	-	-	TRBV11-2	TRBJ2-7
TGTGCCAGCAGCCCGTCAGACACCTCCGCATCCTACGAGCAGTACTTC	CASSPSDTSASYEQYF	-	-	TRBV7-9	TRBJ2-7
TGTGCCAGCGGAGTCGGGGAGCTGTTTTTT	CASGVGELFF	-	-	TRBV7-9	TRBJ2-2
TGTGCCAGCAGCTCTGACGACAGGTGGCACGGGGAGCTGTTTTTT	CASSSDDRWHGELFF	-	-	TRBV7-9	TRBJ2-2
TGTGCCAGCAGTTACTCGGGAGGGAGCAATCAGCCCCAGCATTTT	CASSYSGGSNQPQHF	-	-	TRBV6-5	TRBJ1-5
TGTGCCAGCAGTCTGGACGGCGATGGCTACACCTTC	CASSLDGDGYTF	-	-	TRBV6-6	TRBJ1-2
TGTGCCAGCAGTTCCCGCGACAGGGACGCCTACGAGCAGTACTTC	CASSSRDRDAYEQYF	TRBD1	-	TRBV27	TRBJ2-7
TGTGCCAGCAGCTTAAGAATCGATGAGACCCAGTACTTC	CASSLRIDETQYF	-	once	TRBV7-3	TRBJ2-5
TGTGCCAGCAGCTTGGCTCCTAAGGTAGACAGCGTGAGCTCCTACGAGCAGTACTTC	CASSLAPKVDSVSSYEQYF	-	-	TRBV5-4	TRBJ2-7
TGTGCCAGCAGACTCATTCCGGGACAGGGGTACAATGAGCAGTTCTTC	CASRLIPGQGYNEQFF	TRBD1	-	TRBV28	TRBJ2-1
TGTGCCAGCTCACCACCGAGAGGGGCCGGAAACACCATATATTTT	CASSPPRGAGNTIYF	-	once	TRBV18	TRBJ1-3
TGTGCCAGCAGCTTAGTTGCGGGCGACAATGAGCAGTTCTTC	CASSLVAGDNEQFF	-	-	TRBV7-2	TRBJ2-1